Here is one T cell receptor (beta chain) with its context. Its specificity is not known. This clone may be a read error of a much larger clone one base away. The CDR3 spans 13 residues. Germline V gives CDR1 SGDLS, CDR2 YYNGEE. Study-wide findings and caveats: Tumor Tregs overlapped most with tumor, then blood, naive CD4+ cells. Tumor memory CD4+ T cell TCR gene usage was found to cluster with blood and lymph node memory CD4+ cells and with lymph node naive CD4+ cells.

After constant-region reverse-primer amplification, full-length variable regions underwent semi-nested PCR with Nested Universal Primer A. TCRdb re-analysed the 5' RACE reads in MiXCR, keeping a single row per CDR3 protein. The repertoire holds 8,000 to 10,000 distinct CDR3 sequences, with less than 30% as singletons. The sorted Tregs were CD4+CD25+CD127-/low cells. This TCR came from a female donor with breast cancer. The sample taken for sequencing was Tregs sorted from blood. The chain is built from TRBV9 and TRBJ2-7; unclear D gene. CDR3 sequence (DNA): TGTGCCTGCAGCGTAGATGAATCCTACGAGCAGTACTTC. Translation: CACSVDESYEQYF.